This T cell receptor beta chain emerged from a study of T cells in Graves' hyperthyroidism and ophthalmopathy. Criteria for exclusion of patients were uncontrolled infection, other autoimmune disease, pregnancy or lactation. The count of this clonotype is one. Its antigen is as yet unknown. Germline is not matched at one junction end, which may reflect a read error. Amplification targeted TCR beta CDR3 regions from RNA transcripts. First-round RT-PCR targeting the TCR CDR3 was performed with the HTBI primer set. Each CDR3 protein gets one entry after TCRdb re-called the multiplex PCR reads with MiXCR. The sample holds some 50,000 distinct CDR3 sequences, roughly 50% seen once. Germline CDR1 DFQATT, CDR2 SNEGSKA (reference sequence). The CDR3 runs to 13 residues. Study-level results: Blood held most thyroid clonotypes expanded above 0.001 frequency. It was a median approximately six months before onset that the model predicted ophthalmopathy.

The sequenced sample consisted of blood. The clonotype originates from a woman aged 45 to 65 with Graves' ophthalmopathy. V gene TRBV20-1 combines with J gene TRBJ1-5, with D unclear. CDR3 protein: CTARDPTGRPRHF. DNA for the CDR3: TGCACTGCTAGAGATCCGACGGGTAGGCCCCGGCATTTT.